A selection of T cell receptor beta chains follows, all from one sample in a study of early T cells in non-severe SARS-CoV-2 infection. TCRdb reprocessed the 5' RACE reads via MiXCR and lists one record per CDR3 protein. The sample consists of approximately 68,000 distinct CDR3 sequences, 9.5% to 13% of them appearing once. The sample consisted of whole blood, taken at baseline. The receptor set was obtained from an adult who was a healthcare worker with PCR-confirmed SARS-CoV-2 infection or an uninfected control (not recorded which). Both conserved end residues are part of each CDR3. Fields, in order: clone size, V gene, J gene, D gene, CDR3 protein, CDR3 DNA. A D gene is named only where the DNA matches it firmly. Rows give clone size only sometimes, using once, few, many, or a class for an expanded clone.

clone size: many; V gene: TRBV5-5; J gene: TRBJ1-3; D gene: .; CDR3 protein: CASSLDSGSGNTIYF; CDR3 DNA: TGTGCCAGCAGCTTGGACAGCGGCTCTGGAAACACCATATATTTT
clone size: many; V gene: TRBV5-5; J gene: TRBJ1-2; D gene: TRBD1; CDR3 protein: CASSLNDRVLYGYTF; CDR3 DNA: TGTGCCAGCAGCCTCAACGACAGGGTCCTCTATGGCTACACCTTC
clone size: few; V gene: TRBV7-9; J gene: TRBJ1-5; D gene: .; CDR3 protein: CASSNMESNQPQHF; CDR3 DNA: TGTGCCAGCAGCAACATGGAGAGCAATCAGCCCCAGCATTTT
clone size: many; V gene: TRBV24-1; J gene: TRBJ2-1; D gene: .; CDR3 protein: CATSGPIIDEQFF; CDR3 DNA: TGTGCCACCAGTGGCCCCATTATTGATGAGCAGTTCTTC
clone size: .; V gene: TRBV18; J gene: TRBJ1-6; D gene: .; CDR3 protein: CASSPEGRESPLHF; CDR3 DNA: TGTGCCAGCTCACCGGAGGGCAGGGAATCACCCCTCCACTTT
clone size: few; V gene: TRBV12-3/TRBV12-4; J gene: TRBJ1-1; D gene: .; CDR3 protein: CASSSSPMNTEAFF; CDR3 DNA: TGTGCCAGCAGTTCCTCGCCTATGAACACTGAAGCTTTCTTT
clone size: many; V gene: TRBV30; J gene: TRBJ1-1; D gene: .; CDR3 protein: CAWSVGPVNTEAFF; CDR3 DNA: TGTGCCTGGAGTGTAGGCCCGGTGAACACTGAAGCTTTCTTT
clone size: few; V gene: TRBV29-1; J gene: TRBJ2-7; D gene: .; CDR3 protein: CSVEVGTPYEQYF; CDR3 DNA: TGCAGCGTTGAAGTGGGTACACCCTACGAGCAGTACTTC
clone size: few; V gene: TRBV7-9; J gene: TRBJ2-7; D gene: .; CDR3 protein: CASSPQGLYEQYF; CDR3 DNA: TGTGCCAGCAGCCCACAAGGCCTCTACGAGCAGTACTTC
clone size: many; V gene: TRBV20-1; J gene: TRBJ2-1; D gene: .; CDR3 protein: CSARPAAQAYNEQFF; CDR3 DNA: TGCAGTGCTAGGCCCGCGGCCCAAGCATACAATGAGCAGTTCTTC
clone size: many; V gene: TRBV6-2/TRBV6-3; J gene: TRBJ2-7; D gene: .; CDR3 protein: CASSRLDETYEQYF; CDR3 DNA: TGTGCCAGCAGTCGACTGGATGAGACCTACGAGCAGTACTTC
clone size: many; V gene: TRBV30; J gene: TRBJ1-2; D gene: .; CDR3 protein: CAWRDRGKWGTF; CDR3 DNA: TGTGCCTGGAGAGATCGGGGGAAATGGGGAACCTTC
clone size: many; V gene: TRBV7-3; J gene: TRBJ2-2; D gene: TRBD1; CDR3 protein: CASSPKGADGELFF; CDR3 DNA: TGTGCCAGCAGCCCCAAGGGGGCGGACGGGGAGCTGTTTTTT
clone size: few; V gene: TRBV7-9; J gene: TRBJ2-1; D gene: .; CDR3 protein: CASSVLRDAYNEQFF; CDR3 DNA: TGTGCCAGCAGCGTTCTCCGGGACGCCTACAATGAGCAGTTCTTC
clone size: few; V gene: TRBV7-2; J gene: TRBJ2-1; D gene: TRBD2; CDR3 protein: CASSYTSGRYNEQFF; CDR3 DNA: TGTGCCAGCAGCTATACTAGCGGGAGATACAATGAGCAGTTCTTC
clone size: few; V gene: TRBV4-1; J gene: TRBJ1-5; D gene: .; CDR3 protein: CASSPRAGNQPQHF; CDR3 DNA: TGCGCCAGCAGCCCTCGTGCGGGCAATCAGCCCCAGCATTTT
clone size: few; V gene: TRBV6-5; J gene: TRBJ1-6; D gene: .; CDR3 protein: CASSPRGQTAPSSPLHF; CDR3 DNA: TGTGCCAGCAGTCCCCGGGGCCAGACAGCCCCTAGTTCACCCCTCCACTTT
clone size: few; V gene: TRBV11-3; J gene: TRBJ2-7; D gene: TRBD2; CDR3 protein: CASSPQSGGSYEQYF; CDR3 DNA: TGTGCCAGCAGCCCCCAGAGCGGGGGCTCCTACGAGCAGTACTTC
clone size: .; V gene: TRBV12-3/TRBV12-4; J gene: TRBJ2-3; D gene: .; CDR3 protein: CASRFGGGLRDTQYF; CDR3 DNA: TGTGCCAGTAGATTTGGGGGAGGCTTACGGGATACGCAGTATTTT
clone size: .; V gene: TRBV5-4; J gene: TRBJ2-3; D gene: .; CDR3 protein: CASSLPGGDTQYF; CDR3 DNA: TGTGCCAGCAGCTTACCAGGAGGAGATACGCAGTATTTT
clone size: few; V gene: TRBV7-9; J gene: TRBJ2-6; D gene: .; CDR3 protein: CASSLAVGANVLTF; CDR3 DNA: TGTGCCAGCAGCTTAGCAGTTGGGGCCAACGTCCTGACTTTC
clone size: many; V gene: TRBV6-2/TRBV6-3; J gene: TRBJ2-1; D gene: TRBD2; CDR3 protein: CASSPRGSGGGYNEQFF; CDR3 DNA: TGTGCCAGCAGCCCCCGAGGTAGCGGGGGGGGCTACAATGAGCAGTTCTTC
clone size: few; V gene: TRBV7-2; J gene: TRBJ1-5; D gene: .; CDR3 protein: CASRQDGSNQPQHF; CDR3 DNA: TGTGCCAGCAGACAGGACGGGAGCAATCAGCCCCAGCATTTT
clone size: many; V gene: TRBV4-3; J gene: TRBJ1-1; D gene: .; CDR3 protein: CASSQEWGLDGAFF; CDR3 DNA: TGCGCCAGCAGCCAAGAGTGGGGGTTGGATGGAGCTTTCTTT
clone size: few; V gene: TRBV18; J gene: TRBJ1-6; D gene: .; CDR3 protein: CASSPQAASSYNSPLHF; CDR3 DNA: TGTGCCAGCTCACCTCAAGCGGCTAGCTCCTATAATTCACCCCTCCACTTT
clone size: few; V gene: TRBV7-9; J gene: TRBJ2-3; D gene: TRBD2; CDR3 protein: CASSSLGSGGGDTQYF; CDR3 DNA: TGTGCCAGCAGCTCTTTAGGCAGCGGGGGCGGGGATACGCAGTATTTT
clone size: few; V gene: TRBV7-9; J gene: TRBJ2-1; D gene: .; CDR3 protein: CASSFVGAEQFF; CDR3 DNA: TGTGCCAGCAGCTTCGTCGGGGCTGAGCAGTTCTTC
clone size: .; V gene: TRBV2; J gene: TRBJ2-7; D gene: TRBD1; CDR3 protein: CASRGTGLTYEQYF; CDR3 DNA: TGTGCCAGCAGGGGGACAGGGCTTACCTACGAGCAGTACTTC
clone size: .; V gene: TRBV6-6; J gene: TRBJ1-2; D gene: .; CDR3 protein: CASRDRADIYGYTF; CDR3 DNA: TGTGCCAGCAGAGATCGTGCAGACATCTATGGCTACACCTTC
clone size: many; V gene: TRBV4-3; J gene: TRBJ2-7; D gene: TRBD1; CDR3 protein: CASSQAWTGYYEQYF; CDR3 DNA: TGCGCCAGCAGCCAAGCTTGGACAGGTTACTACGAGCAGTACTTC
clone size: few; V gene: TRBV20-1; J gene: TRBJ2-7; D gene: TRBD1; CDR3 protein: CSAIDRGLAYEQYF; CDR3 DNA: TGCAGTGCTATCGACAGGGGTTTGGCCTACGAGCAGTACTTC
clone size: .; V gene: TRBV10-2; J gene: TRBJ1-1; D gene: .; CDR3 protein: CASSRRGTTFPTEAFF; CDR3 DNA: TGCGCCAGCAGTCGGAGAGGGACAACCTTCCCCACTGAAGCTTTCTTT
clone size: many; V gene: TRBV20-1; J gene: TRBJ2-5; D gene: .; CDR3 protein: CSARDRRGGETQYF; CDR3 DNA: TGCAGTGCTAGGGACCGAAGGGGAGGAGAGACCCAGTACTTC